This record covers a single T cell receptor (beta chain). Its antigen target is currently unknown. Per-nucleotide qualities are absent, and no much larger clonotype sits a single base away. This record belongs to a study of cytomegalovirus exposure and HLA in healthy donors (dated by TCRdb to between 2016 and 2019). Background on the whole study: According to an earlier analysis of around 600 of the donors, about 170 million T cells yielded over 100 million unique TCR beta sequences and approximately 280 Gb of sequence data. An early release covering roughly 600 HLA-typed donors comprised about 300 gigabases of sequencing data and roughly 86 million unique TCR sequences. Of the 398 genotyped donors, 75% to 85% were placed in the genetic ancestry cluster associated with self-reported Caucasian donors. The aim of the study was to test whether cataloging public T cell receptors could identify signatures of past pathogen exposure. The T cell repertoires of under 700 subjects were profiled by immunosequencing and related to cytomegalovirus serostatus. A separate validation cohort of approximately 130 different subjects was used in addition to the 666-subject first cohort. High-throughput TCR immunosequencing, statistical association of individual TCRs with disease status, and machine learning were combined to predict cytomegalovirus infection status. In a later analysis, previously published TCR beta repertoires from 666 donors were re-analyzed and high-resolution HLA genotyping was added so that TCR occurrence patterns could be studied. Rather than using new phenotypic data, the later analysis identified candidate immune exposures from TCR beta sequences and from how often those sequences occurred across donors. To decide whether each TCR beta V gene segment behaved as functional or pseudogenic, an earlier analysis of some 570 of the donors relied on high-throughput TCR beta sequencing. Alongside the repertoire data, information on donor age, sex, ethnicity and CMV serostatus was compiled. Genome-wide SNP genotypes for about 60% of the roughly 670 donors were used in a later genetic analysis, which treated that subset as a discovery cohort. All discovery cohort repertoires had been generated on a single sequencing platform. Both class I and class II loci were covered by HLA typing, at four-digit resolution. Typing coverage differed by locus: A, B, C, DRB1 and DQB1 were typed in roughly 620-630 donors, DQA1 in 500 to 550, DPA1 in around 600, and DPB1 in 472. Roughly 5 DR-DQ haplotypes were handled as single units for association and clustering because linkage in the cohort was strong. Across approximately 420 genotyped donors of the cohort, an average of roughly 200,000 unique TCR beta nucleotide sequences per donor were sequenced, and roughly a sixth of those sequences were non-productive.

Receptor amplification or capture employed the immunoSEQ multiplex PCR assay. The multiplex PCR relied on a mix of 60 forward primers for TCR Vbeta segments and 13 reverse primers for TCR Jbeta segments. The CDR3 region of rearranged TCR beta genes was amplified from genomic DNA by a multiplex PCR assay. On the Illumina HiSeq System, the amplified TCR beta libraries were sequenced as 87-base-pair reads. The authors' analysis ran thus. In a later analysis, approximately 74 million unique TCR beta chains were counted across the 690 or so repertoires, and around 10 million of these chains were shared by at least two donors. Raw reads were error-corrected and collapsed into unique sequences with a nearest-neighbor algorithm that merged closely related sequences to remove PCR and sequencing errors. To assign V, D and J gene segments, CDR3 sequences were aligned to IMGT reference sequences. For a sequence to be retained, a match of at least six nucleotides was required to both a V gene segment and a J gene segment. Rearrangements were called productive when the CDR3 lacked stop codons and stayed in frame with V and J; all others were non-productive. Following IMGT convention, CDR3 was defined as the stretch from the second conserved V-encoded cysteine to the conserved J-encoded phenylalanine. The earlier analysis of about 610 of the donors excluded sequences that lacked an unambiguous match to a single V gene segment. An earlier analysis of approximately 590 of the donors classified V segments as functional when productive rearrangements were above 56.7% and as segregating when the standard deviation between donors was above 5%. To diagnose cytomegalovirus status from the catalog of TCR beta chain sequences, a statistical classification framework was built. In a later analysis, V and J genes were assigned by comparing TCR nucleotide sequences against IMGT/GENE-DB human TR gene sequences. In a later analysis, CDR3 sequences and most-parsimonious VDJ recombination scenarios were assigned using the TCRdist pipeline. In a later analysis, every TCR beta chain was defined by the combination of its CDR3 amino acid sequence and its V-gene family, and reads without a unique V-gene family were dropped. To address suspected cross-contamination and a sequencing artifact, a later analysis removed 550 to 750 highly shared, low-generation-probability nucleotide sequences. A later analysis calculated a clonal expansion index for each public chain from normalized within-repertoire ranks of inferred template counts. In a later analysis, generation probabilities were computed using a VDJ recombination model fitted to out-of-frame rearrangements, and the results were checked against IGoR. A later analysis scored TCR-TCR, TCR-HLA and TCR-CMV co-occurrence with hypergeometric tests, applying a repertoire-size bias correction to TCR pairs. A later analysis estimated false discovery rates by permuting HLA or CMV assignments 20 times. In a later analysis, co-occurring TCRs were grouped with DBSCAN, and TCRdist sequence similarity was added when clustering was performed within HLA-allele-positive subsets. Co-occurrence clustering excluded repertoires with fewer than 30,000 or more than 120,000 public chains, plus five with anomalous nucleotide sharing. This immuneACCESS table, as held by TCRdb, lists in-frame sequences with V and J called but not all clones. Of the missing ones, under half trace to an unresolved V gene in checked studies; the others have no known cause. V, J and clone size derive from that table, while D and trimming were established from the DNA sequence. The sample data list about 140,000 clones, and around 80% of these were observed just once. Together, the top ten hold around 2.5% of the sample.

In total, 666 healthy bone marrow donors made up the cohort. At the time of sampling, every cohort member was nominally healthy, though immune exposures that went unrecorded were likely present. The donor was CMV seronegative and was included in the group of several hundred seronegative cohort members. Every donor gave a peripheral blood sample, and the peripheral blood mononuclear cells from that sample were used for TCR beta sequencing. The Qiagen DNeasy Blood Extraction Kit was used to extract genomic DNA from the blood cell samples. What the research found in general, with its limitations: The only immune exposure information available for the cohort was CMV serostatus. According to a later genetic analysis, donors in an Asian-associated ancestry cluster had fewer N-insertions in productive TCRs than the roughly 700-donor mean. An association between a missense DCLRE1C variant and V-gene and J-gene trimming of TCR beta chains was found in a later genetic analysis and replicated in an independent cohort. In an earlier analysis of more than 450 of the donors, most TCR beta V segments were observed in productive rearrangements about 90% or about 30% of the time, broadly matching IMGT annotations. Linkage disequilibrium might explain the correlated functional status among segregating V segments, but an unknown experimental factor could not be ruled out. A further reported finding was that TCR beta sequences accurately predicted the HLA-A and HLA-B alleles for most subjects in the first cohort. A later analysis found that TCR association rates varied across HLA loci, with DRB1 alleles showing the most associated TCRs and HLA-C alleles the fewest. Compared with equally common non-associated chains, HLA-associated TCR beta chains in a later analysis were more clonally expanded and had lower generation probabilities. Because counts were too low, about 17 rarely observed V segments, including chromosome 9 orphons, were excluded from the earlier analysis of around 590 of the donors. When HLA alleles, especially DR and DQ, strongly co-occurred, TCR associations were difficult to assign to individual alleles. Because the 87-base-pair reads could not distinguish some IMGT-functional V segments, including TRBV6-2 and TRBV6-3, those segments were excluded. According to the authors, the approach could potentially be generalized to other disease states and immunological phenotypes. A cluster of highly shared sequence variants was judged likely to represent a technical artifact of the sequencing pipeline. According to a later analysis, parvovirus B19, influenza, CMV and Epstein-Barr virus appeared linked to several top co-occurrence clusters. A total of fewer than 200 TCR beta chains were listed by the study as associated with cytomegalovirus. HLA typing was unavailable for some donors at each locus, so association tests used only the typed subset. Across donors, most TCR sequences were observed very rarely, whereas some public TCRs were present in many individuals. The classifier was reported to diagnose cytomegalovirus status with high specificity and sensitivity in both the original cohort and the validation cohort. At a false discovery rate of 0.05, a later analysis linked under 20,000 TCR beta sequences to specific HLA alleles. In this cohort, only TCR beta chains were sequenced, and detectable features were limited by the absence of alpha or paired-chain data. A later analysis found that most CMV-associated TCR beta chains appeared HLA-restricted, with HLA associations seemingly driven largely by CMV exposure. A few of the identified cytomegalovirus-associated TCR beta chains were confirmed in vitro to be specific for cytomegalovirus antigens. The presence/absence analyses assumed that sequencing depth was roughly uniform across donors, and that assumption may not be true.

Taken from the germline V gene (reference sequence), the CDR1 and CDR2 loops are LNHDA and SQIVND. CDR3 length: 15 amino acids, cysteine to phenylalanine. The only DNA kept is the CDR3, 45 bases in frame from the first base. V is cut by 10 bases and J by 0 bases, and the space between the germline ends is 18 bases. Sequenced sample: PBMCs. The receptor's source is a man aged 45-65 years in good health and CMV-seronegative. The rearrangement joined TRBV19 to TRBJ1-1; TRBD1 is a possible D gene, resting on 5 matching bases. The bases read TGTGCCACCAGGGCCGAAGGGATTATGAACACTGAAGCTTTCTTT. This codes for CATRAEGIMNTEAFF.